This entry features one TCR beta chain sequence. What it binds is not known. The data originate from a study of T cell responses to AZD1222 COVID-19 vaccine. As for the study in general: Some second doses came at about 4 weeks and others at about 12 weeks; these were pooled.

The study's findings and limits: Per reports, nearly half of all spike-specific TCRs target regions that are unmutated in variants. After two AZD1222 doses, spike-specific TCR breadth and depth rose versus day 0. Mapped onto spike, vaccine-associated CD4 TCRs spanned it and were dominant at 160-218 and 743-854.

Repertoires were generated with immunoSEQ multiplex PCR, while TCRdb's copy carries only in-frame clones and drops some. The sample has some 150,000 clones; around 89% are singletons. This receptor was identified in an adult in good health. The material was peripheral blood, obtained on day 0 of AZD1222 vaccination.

In nucleotides, the CDR3 is TGCGCCAGCAGCCAAGAAGACAGGGTATCCGGGGAGCTGTTTTTT. This sequence encodes CASSQEDRVSGELFF. This chain connects TRBV4-1 to TRBJ2-2, with 7 bases matching TRBD1. The V and J ends lost 0 bases and 6 bases, in that order; junction bases with no gene match: 4. This CDR3 is built from 15 residues. Germline CDR1 and CDR2: MGHRA and YSYEKL.